This TCR beta chain was sequenced for a study of cytomegalovirus exposure and HLA in healthy donors. PCR employed 60 Vbeta and 13 Jbeta primers. Only in-frame clones appear in the TCRdb table, and some are missing; sequencing was by immunoSEQ multiplex PCR. This listing includes more than 100,000 clones. Trimming removed 3 bases from V and 8 bases from J, with 13 bases in between. The length of the CDR3 is 13 residues. Per germline, CDR1 SGDLS and CDR2 YYNGEE. The clonotype originates from a man aged 40-55 years in good health and CMV-seronegative. What was sequenced was PBMCs. This chain joins TRBV9 and TRBJ2-3, with D uncertain. Written as DNA, the CDR3 is TGTGCCAGCAGCGGACTGGTCAGTGGTACGCAGTATTTT. Translating gives CASSGLVSGTQYF.